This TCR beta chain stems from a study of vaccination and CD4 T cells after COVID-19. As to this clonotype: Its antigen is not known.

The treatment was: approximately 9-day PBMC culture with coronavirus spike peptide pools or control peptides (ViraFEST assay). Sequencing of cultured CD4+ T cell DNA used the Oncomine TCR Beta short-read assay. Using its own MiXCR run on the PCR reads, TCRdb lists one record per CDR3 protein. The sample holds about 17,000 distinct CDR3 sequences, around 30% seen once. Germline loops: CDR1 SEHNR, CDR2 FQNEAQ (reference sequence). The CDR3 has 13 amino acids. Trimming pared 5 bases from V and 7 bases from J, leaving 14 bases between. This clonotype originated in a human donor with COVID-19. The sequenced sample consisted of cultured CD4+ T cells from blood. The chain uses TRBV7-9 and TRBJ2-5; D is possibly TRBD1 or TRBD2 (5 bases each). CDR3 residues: CASSHGTPGTQYF. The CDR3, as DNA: TGTGCCAGCAGCCACGGGACCCCAGGGACCCAGTACTTC. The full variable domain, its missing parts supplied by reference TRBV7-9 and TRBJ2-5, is DTGVSQNPRHKITKRGQNVTFRCDPISEHNRLYWYRQTLGQGPEFLTYFQNEAQLEKSRLLSDRFSAERPKGSFSTLEIQRTEQGDSAMYLCASSHGTPGTQYFGPGTRLLVL.